This T cell receptor beta chain was observed in a study of beta chain features in type 1 diabetes. Study conclusions and caveats: Patients with Type 1 diabetes showed moderately but significantly shorter TCRB CDR3s in all four CD4+ subsets. TCRB repertoires of naive, central memory and Treg cells appeared more similar among patients than among healthy donors.

Trimming stripped 5 bases from V and 10 bases from J, with 17 bases between. CDR1 and CDR2 from the germline V gene are KGHSH and LQKENI. The CDR3 consists of 13 residues. cDNA synthesis used the whole RNA isolate, giving expressed TCRB sequences. Naive, central memory and regulatory T cell samples produced a mean of about 4 million reads. Libraries were prepared by immunoSEQ multiplex PCR; TCRdb keeps only in-frame clonotypes and omits some of them. The top ten hold 1% of the sample, which has under 300,000 clones, 8% seen once. This clone was counted many times. The target antigen is unknown. V and J are TRBV18 and TRBJ1-2; maybe TRBD1 (5 bases). The source is a woman between 18 and 29 years old in good health. Sequencing was carried out using central memory CD4+ T cells from blood. DNA for the CDR3: TGTGCCAGCTCAAGGCAGGGCGGAAACGACTACACCTTC. It encodes CASSRQGGNDYTF.